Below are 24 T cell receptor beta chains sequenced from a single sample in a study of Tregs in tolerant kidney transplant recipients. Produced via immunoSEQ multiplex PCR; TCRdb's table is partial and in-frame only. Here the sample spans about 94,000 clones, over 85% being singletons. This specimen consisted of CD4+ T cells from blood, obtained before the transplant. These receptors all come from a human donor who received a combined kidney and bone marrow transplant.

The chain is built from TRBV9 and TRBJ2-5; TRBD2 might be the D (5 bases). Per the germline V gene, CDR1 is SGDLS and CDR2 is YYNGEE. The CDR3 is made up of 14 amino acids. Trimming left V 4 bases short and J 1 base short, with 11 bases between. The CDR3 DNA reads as TGTGCCAGCAGCCTGACGGGGATCCAAGAGACCCAGTACTTC. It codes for CASSLTGIQETQYF.

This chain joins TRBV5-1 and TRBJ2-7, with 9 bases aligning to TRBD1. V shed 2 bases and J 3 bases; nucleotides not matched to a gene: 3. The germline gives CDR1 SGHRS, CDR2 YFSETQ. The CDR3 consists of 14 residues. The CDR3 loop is CASSLGTGYYEQYF. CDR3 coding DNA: TGCGCCAGCAGCTTAGGGACAGGGTACTACGAGCAGTACTTC.

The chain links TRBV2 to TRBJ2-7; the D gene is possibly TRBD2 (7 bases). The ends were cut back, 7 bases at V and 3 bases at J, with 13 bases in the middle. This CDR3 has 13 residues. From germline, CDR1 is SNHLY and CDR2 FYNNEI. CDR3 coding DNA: TGTGCCAGCAAGGGGGGGGATAGCTACGAGCAGTACTTC. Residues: CASKGGDSYEQYF.

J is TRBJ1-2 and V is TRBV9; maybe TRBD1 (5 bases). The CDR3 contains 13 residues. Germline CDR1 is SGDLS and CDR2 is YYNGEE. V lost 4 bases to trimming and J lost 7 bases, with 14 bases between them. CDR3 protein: CASSPSGRGGYTF. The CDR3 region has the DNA TGTGCCAGCAGCCCGAGTGGTAGGGGTGGCTACACCTTC.

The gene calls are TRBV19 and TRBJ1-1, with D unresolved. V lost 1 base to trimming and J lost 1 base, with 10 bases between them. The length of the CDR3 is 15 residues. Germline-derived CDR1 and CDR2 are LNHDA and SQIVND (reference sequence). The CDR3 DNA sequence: TGTGCCAGTAGTATAGGCGGGGTTAAGAACACTGAAGCTTTCTTT. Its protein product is CASSIGGVKNTEAFF.

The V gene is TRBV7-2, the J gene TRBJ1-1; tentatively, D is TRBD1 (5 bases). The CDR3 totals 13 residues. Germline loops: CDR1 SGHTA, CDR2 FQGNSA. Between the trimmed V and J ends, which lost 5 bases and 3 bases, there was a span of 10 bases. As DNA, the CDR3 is TGTGCCAGCAGCCCTAGGGGTGACACTGAAGCTTTCTTT. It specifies CASSPRGDTEAFF.

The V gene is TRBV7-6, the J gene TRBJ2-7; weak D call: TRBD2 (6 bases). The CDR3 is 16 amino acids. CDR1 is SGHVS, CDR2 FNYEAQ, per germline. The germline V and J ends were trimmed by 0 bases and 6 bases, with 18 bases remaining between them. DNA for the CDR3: TGTGCCAGCAGCTTAGCGACCAACCTGATGGGGGGCGAGCAGTACTTC. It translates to CASSLATNLMGGEQYF.

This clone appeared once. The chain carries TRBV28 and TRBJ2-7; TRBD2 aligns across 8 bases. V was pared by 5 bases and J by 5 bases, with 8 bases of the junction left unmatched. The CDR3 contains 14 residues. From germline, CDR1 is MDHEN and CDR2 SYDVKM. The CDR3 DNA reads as TGTGCCAGCAGTCCGGGACTAGACAAGAACGAGCAGTACTTC. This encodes CASSPGLDKNEQYF.

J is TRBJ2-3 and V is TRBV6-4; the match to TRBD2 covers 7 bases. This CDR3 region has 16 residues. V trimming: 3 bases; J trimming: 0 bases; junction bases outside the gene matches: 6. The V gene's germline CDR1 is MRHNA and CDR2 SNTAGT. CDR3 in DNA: TGTGCCAGCAGTGAGCTAGCGGATACTAGCACAGATACGCAGTATTTT. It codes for CASSELADTSTDTQYF.

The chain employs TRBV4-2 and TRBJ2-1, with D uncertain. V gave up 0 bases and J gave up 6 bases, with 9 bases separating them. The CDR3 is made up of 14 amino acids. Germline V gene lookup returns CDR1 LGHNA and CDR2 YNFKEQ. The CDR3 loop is CASSQETEANEQFF. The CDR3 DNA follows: TGTGCCAGCAGCCAAGAGACCGAGGCCAATGAGCAGTTCTTC.

CDR3 protein: CASSFQGEDYGYTF. The CDR3 bases are TGTGCCAGCAGTTTTCAGGGGGAGGACTATGGCTACACCTTC. The chain joins TRBV28 to TRBJ1-2, with TRBD1 matching over 7 bases. V shed 3 bases, J shed 3 bases, and the junction held 4 bases outside the gene matches. The CDR3 has 14 amino acids. Germline V gene lookup returns CDR1 MDHEN and CDR2 SYDVKM.

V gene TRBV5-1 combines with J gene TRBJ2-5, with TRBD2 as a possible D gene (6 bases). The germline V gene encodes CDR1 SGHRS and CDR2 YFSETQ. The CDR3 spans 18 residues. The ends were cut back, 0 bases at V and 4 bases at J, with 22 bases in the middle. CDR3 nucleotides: TGCGCCAGCAGCTTGGGGATGGATGGTTCGGGAGATGGAGAGACCCAGTACTTC. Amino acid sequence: CASSLGMDGSGDGETQYF.

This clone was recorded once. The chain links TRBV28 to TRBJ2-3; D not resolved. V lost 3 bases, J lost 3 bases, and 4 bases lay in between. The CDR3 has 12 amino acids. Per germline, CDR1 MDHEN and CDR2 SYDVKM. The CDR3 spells CASSFRTDTQYF. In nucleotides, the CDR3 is TGTGCCAGCAGTTTTCGGACAGATACGCAGTATTTT.

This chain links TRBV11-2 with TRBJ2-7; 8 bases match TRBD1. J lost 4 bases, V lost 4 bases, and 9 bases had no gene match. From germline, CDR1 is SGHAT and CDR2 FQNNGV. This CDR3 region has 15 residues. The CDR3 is CASSWDRSLAYEQYF. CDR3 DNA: TGTGCCAGCAGCTGGGACAGGAGCCTCGCTTACGAGCAGTACTTC.

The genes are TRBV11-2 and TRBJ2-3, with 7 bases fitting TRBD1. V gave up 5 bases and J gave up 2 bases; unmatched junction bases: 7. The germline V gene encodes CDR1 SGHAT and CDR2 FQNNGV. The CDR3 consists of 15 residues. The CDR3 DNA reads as TGTGCCAGCAGCCTATGGGACAGATCCACAGATACGCAGTATTTT. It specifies CASSLWDRSTDTQYF.

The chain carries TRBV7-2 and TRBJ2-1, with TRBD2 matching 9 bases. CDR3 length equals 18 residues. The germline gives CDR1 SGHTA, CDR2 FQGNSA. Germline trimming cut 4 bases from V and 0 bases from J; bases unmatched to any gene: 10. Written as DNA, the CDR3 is TGTGCCAGCAGCTCAAGGGGGCTAGCGGGAAGCTCCTACAATGAGCAGTTCTTC. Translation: CASSSRGLAGSSYNEQFF. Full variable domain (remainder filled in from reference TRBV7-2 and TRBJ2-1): GAGVSQSPSNKVTEKGKDVELRCDPISGHTALYWYRQSLGQGLEFLIYFQGNSAPDKSGLPSDRFSAERTGGSVSTLTIQRTQQEDSAVYLCASSSRGLAGSSYNEQFFGPGTRLTVL.

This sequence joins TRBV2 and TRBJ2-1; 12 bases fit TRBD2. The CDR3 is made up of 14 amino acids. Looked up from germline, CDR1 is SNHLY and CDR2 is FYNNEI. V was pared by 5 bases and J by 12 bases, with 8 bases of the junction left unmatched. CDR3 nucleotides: TGTGCCAGCAGTCCGCGACTAGCGGGAGAGGTGCAGTTCTTC. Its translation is CASSPRLAGEVQFF.

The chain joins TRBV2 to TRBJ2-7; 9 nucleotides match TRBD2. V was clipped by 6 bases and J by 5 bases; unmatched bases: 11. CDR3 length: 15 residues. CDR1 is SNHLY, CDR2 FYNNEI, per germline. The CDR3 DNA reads TGTGCCAGCAGCGCGAGCGGGAGGCCGTTCCACGAGCAGTACTTC. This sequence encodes CASSASGRPFHEQYF.

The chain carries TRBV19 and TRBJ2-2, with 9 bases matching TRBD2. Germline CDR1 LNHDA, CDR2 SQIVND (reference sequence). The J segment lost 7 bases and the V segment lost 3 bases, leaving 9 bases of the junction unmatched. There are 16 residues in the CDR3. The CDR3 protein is CASSIFSGSGIGELFF. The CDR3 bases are TGTGCCAGTAGTATCTTTAGCGGGAGTGGGATCGGGGAGCTGTTTTTT.

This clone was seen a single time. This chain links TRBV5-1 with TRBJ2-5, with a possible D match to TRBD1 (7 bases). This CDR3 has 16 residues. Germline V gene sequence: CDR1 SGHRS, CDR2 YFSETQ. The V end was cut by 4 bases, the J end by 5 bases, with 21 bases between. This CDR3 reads CASSRWTGGVEETQYF. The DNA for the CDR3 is TGCGCCAGCAGCCGTTGGACAGGAGGGGTGGAGGAGACCCAGTACTTC.

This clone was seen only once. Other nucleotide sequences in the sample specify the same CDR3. The CDR3, as DNA: TGTGCCAGCAGCCCCTGGACTAGCTCCGAGCAGTACTTC. Protein sequence: CASSPWTSSEQYF. The chain has TRBV7-2 and TRBJ2-7; 8 bases are shared with TRBD2. The CDR3 is 13 amino acids. Germline-derived CDR1 and CDR2 are SGHTA and FQGNSA. Unmatched junction bases numbered 6, after V lost 5 bases and J lost 6 bases.

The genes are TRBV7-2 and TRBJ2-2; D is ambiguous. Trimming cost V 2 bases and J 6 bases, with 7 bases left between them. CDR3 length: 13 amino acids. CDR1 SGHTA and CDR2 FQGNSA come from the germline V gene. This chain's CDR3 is CASSLQPAGELFF. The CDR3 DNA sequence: TGTGCCAGCAGCTTACAACCGGCCGGGGAGCTGTTTTTT.

The CDR3 DNA reads TGTGCCAGCAGCACCAGGACAGGACACAATCAGCCCCAGCATTTT. Protein: CASSTRTGHNQPQHF. This chain joins TRBV7-2 and TRBJ1-5; 7 positions match TRBD1. Germline values: CDR1 SGHTA, CDR2 FQGNSA. CDR3 length: 15 residues. The J segment lost 3 bases and the V segment lost 5 bases, leaving 7 bases of the junction unmatched.

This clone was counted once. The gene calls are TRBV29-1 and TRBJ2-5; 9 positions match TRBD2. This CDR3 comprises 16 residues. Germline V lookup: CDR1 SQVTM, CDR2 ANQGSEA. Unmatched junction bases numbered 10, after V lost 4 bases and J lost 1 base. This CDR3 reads CSVVPLSGSSQETQYF. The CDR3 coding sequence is TGCAGCGTTGTCCCACTTAGCGGGAGTTCCCAAGAGACCCAGTACTTC.